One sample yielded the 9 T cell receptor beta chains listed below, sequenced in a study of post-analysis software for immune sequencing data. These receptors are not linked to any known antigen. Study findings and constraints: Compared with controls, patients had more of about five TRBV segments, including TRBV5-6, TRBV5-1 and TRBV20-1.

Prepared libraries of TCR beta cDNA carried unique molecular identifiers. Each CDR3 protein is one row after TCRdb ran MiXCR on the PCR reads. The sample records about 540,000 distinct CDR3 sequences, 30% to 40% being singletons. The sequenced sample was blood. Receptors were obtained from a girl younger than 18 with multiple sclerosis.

DNA of the CDR3: TGTGCCAGCTCACCACCGGTCGTGGGGTTGGATACGCAGTATTTT. It is translated as CASSPPVVGLDTQYF. The gene calls are TRBV18 and TRBJ2-3; D is unclear. Trimming took off 0 bases at V and 6 bases at J, with 13 bases between the two ends. This CDR3 spans 15 amino acids. CDR1 and CDR2 from the germline V gene are KGHSH and LQKENI.

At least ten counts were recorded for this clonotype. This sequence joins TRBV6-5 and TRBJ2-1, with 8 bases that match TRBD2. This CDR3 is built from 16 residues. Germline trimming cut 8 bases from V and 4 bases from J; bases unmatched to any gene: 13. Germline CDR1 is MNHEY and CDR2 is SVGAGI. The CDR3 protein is CASHTRLAGGYNEQFF. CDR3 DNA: TGTGCCAGCCATACGCGTCTGGCGGGGGGATACAATGAGCAGTTCTTC.

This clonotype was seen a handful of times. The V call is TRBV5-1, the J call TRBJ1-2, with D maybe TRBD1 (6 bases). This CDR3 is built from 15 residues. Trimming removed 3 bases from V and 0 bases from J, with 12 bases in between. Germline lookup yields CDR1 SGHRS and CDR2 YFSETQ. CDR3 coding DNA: TGCGCCAGCAGCTCGCCAAGGGACACTAACTATGGCTACACCTTC. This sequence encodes CASSSPRDTNYGYTF.

The CDR3 loop reads CASRAPNWNEQFF. The CDR3 DNA is TGTGCCAGTAGGGCCCCTAATTGGAATGAGCAGTTCTTC. The V and J genes are TRBV19 and TRBJ2-1, with unresolved D. V was clipped by 6 bases and J by 7 bases, with 13 bases between them. From germline, CDR1 is LNHDA and CDR2 SQIVND (reference sequence). The CDR3 is made up of 13 amino acids.

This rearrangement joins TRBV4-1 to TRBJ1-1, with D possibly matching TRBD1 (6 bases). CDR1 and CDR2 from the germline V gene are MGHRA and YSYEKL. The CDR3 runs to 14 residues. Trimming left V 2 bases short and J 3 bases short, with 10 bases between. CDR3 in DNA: TGCGCCAGCAGCCAACAGGGGTTTGACACTGAAGCTTTCTTT. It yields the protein CASSQQGFDTEAFF.

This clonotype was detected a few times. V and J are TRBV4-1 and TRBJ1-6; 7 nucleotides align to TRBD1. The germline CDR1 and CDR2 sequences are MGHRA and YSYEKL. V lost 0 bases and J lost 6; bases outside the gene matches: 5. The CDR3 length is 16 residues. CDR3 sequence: CASSQDDRASNSPLHF. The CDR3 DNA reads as TGCGCCAGCAGCCAAGACGACAGGGCGTCTAATTCACCCCTCCACTTT.

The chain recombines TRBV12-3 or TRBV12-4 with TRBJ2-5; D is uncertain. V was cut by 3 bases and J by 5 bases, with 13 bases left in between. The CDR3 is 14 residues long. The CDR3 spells CASSLGKGAETQYF. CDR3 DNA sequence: TGTGCCAGCAGTTTGGGAAAGGGCGCGGAGACCCAGTACTTC.

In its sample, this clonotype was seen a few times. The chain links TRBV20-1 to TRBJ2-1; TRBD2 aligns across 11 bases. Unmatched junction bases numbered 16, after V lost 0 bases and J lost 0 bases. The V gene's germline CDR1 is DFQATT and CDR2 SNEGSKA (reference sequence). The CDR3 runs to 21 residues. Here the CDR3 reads CSARDGGLAGGWISSYNEQFF. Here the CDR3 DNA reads TGCAGTGCTAGAGATGGCGGCCTAGCGGGGGGCTGGATAAGCTCCTACAATGAGCAGTTCTTC.

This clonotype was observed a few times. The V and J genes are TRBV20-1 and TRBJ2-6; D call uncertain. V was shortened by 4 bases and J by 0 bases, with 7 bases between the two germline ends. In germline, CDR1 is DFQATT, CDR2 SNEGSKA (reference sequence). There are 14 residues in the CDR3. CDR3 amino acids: CSANEGSGANVLTF. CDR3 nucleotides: TGCAGTGCTAACGAAGGCTCTGGGGCCAACGTCCTGACTTTC.